This T cell receptor (beta chain) was retrieved from a study of T cells in Graves' hyperthyroidism and ophthalmopathy. Template material for amplifying TCR beta CDR3 regions consisted of RNA transcripts. When the TCR CDR3 underwent first-round RT-PCR, the HTBI primer set was used. TCRdb used MiXCR to reprocess the multiplex PCR reads, holding one entry per CDR3 protein. The sample shows roughly 500,000 distinct CDR3 sequences, 40% to 50% of them seen only once. Together with thyroid ultrasound, orbital computed tomography, serum thyroxine and TRAb, clinical symptoms were used for diagnoses. Study-wide findings and caveats: Most expanded thyroid clonotypes above 0.001 also appeared in blood. Ophthalmopathy was separated from stable hyperthyroidism by a 13 V-J model.

About this clonotype itself: Its antigen is unidentified.

This CDR3 is built from 13 residues. V was cut by 3 bases and J by 3 bases, with 9 bases left in between. Specimen: peripheral blood or thyroid tissue (not recorded which). The clonotype comes from an adult woman with Graves' disease, either hyperthyroidism or ophthalmopathy (not recorded which). J is TRBJ2-7 and V is TRBV12-3 or TRBV12-4; maybe TRBD1 (5 bases). CDR3 sequence reads: CASSLGPFYEQYF. As DNA, the CDR3 is TGTGCCAGCAGTTTGGGGCCGTTCTACGAGCAGTACTTC.